Each of the 13 T cell receptor beta chains below was sequenced from the same sample in a study of cytomegalovirus exposure and HLA in healthy donors. It was with 60 Vbeta and 13 Jbeta primers that the PCR ran. The protocol was immunoSEQ multiplex PCR, while the TCRdb copy is restricted to in-frame clones and leaves out a portion. The profile shows around 180,000 clones, about 73% of them singletons. The specimen sequenced was PBMCs. These receptors were obtained from a woman aged 50 to 60 in good health and CMV-seropositive.

V gene TRBV4-1 combines with J gene TRBJ2-7; 12 nucleotides align to TRBD2. The CDR3 covers 21 residues. Germline V gives CDR1 MGHRA, CDR2 YSYEKL. Losses at the gene ends were 1 base for V and 5 bases for J; bases not matched to a gene: 21. Here the CDR3 reads CASSQAPTGLAGQGGYNEQYF. The DNA of the CDR3 is TGCGCCAGCAGCCAAGCCCCGACGGGACTAGCGGGCCAAGGGGGTTATAACGAGCAGTACTTC.

V usage is TRBV18 and J usage is TRBJ1-1, with D unresolved. CDR1 is KGHSH, CDR2 LQKENI, per germline. The CDR3 spans 14 residues. Trimming shortened V by 2 bases and J by 5 bases, and 12 bases separated the two germline ends. In nucleotides, the CDR3 is TGTGCCAGCTCACCAACTACCGGGGATACTGAAGCTTTCTTT. Translation: CASSPTTGDTEAFF.

This clone is a singleton in its sample. V usage is TRBV27 and J usage is TRBJ2-1; 8 bases match TRBD2. Germline trimming cut 10 bases from V and 4 bases from J; bases unmatched to any gene: 9. This CDR3 region has 14 residues. The V gene's germline CDR1 is MNHEY and CDR2 SMNVEV (reference sequence). Here the CDR3 DNA reads TGTGCCATCGCTCCGGGGGGGCCTTACAATGAGCAGTTCTTC. Encoded protein: CAIAPGGPYNEQFF.

The table lists this clone with a few counts. The chain has TRBV6-1 and TRBJ2-6, with D uncertain. V was shortened by 5 bases and J by 4 bases, with 3 bases between the two germline ends. This CDR3 is 12 amino acids long. In germline, CDR1 is MNHNS, CDR2 SASEGT. CDR3 residues: CASSTGANVLTF. The CDR3 nucleotides read TGTGCCAGCAGTACAGGGGCCAACGTCCTGACTTTC.

The rearrangement joins TRBV6-5 to TRBJ2-2, with D uncertain. V lost 4 bases, J lost 7 bases, and 4 bases lay in between. The CDR3 covers 11 residues. CDR1 MNHEY and CDR2 SVGAGI come from the germline V gene. The CDR3 bases are TGTGCCAGCAGTTTTAGCGGGGAGCTGTTTTTT. It encodes CASSFSGELFF.

V usage is TRBV15 and J usage is TRBJ1-2, with 8 bases lining up with TRBD1. The length of the CDR3 is 18 residues. Germline CDR1 LNHNV, CDR2 YYDKDF (reference sequence). V dropped 4 bases and J dropped 3; count of bases not matched to a gene: 16. In nucleotides, the CDR3 is TGTGCCACCAGCACCGAGGTTTGGGACTCAGGGGGCGACTATGGCTACACCTTC. This sequence encodes CATSTEVWDSGGDYGYTF.

V gene TRBV6-1 combines with J gene TRBJ1-1, with D possibly TRBD1 on 6 matching bases. V was pared by 7 bases and J by 3 bases, with 12 bases between. This CDR3 is 13 amino acids long. Germline CDR1 is MNHNS and CDR2 is SASEGT. The CDR3 sequence: CASIGNRDTEAFF. CDR3 sequence (DNA): TGTGCCAGCATAGGTAACAGGGACACTGAAGCTTTCTTT.

The CDR3 coding sequence is TGTGCCACCAGCAGAGGAAGGACTAGCGGATACAATGAGCAGTTCTTC. The encoded protein is CATSRGRTSGYNEQFF. This chain joins TRBV15 and TRBJ2-1; 10 positions match TRBD2. The ends lost 1 base at V and 4 bases at J; junction bases unmatched: 4. The germline gives CDR1 LNHNV, CDR2 YYDKDF (reference sequence). The CDR3 has 16 amino acids.

The genes are TRBV6-5 and TRBJ1-5; D is unclear. The CDR3 is made up of 15 amino acids. Germline V gene lookup returns CDR1 MNHEY and CDR2 SVGAGI. The V end lost 0 bases, the J end lost 3 bases, and 9 bases lay between the germline ends. DNA for the CDR3: TGTGCCAGCAGTTACTCTCGGGGATTCAATCAGCCCCAGCATTTT. The encoded protein is CASSYSRGFNQPQHF.

Only a few counts were recorded for this clone. The chain uses TRBV6-1 and TRBJ2-7, with 10 bases lining up with TRBD2. J lost 0 bases, V lost 5 bases, and 4 bases had no gene match. The length of the CDR3 is 15 residues. The germline V gene has CDR1 MNHNS and CDR2 SASEGT. CDR3 loop: CASSRTSGSSYEQYF. The CDR3 region has the DNA TGTGCCAGCAGTCGGACTAGCGGCAGCTCCTACGAGCAGTACTTC.

This clone was detected only a few times. J is TRBJ1-3 and V is TRBV10-3; tentative D call: TRBD1 (5 bases). The CDR3 sequence is 16 residues long. Germline V gene sequence: CDR1 ENHRY, CDR2 SYGVKD. Trimming took off 6 bases at V and 0 bases at J, with 15 bases between the two ends. The CDR3 nucleotides are TGTGCCATCAGAGAACCCGACAGATTCTCTGGAAACACCATATATTTT. It codes for CAIREPDRFSGNTIYF.

CDR3 amino acids: CASSLLAGANTGELFF. The CDR3 DNA reads TGCGCCAGCAGCTTACTAGCGGGGGCCAACACCGGGGAGCTGTTTTTT. The rearrangement links TRBV5-1 to TRBJ2-2, with 11 nucleotides matching TRBD2. V gave up 2 bases and J gave up 2 bases; unmatched junction bases: 2. Germline V lookup: CDR1 SGHRS, CDR2 YFSETQ. The CDR3 sequence is 16 residues long.

This rearrangement joins TRBV6-1 to TRBJ1-1, with D possibly matching TRBD1 (6 bases). The CDR3 has 11 amino acids. The ends were cut back, 6 bases at V and 8 bases at J, with 10 bases in the middle. Germline V lookup: CDR1 MNHNS, CDR2 SASEGT. The CDR3 sequence: CASRVDREAFF. The CDR3 DNA reads TGTGCCAGCAGGGTCGACAGGGAAGCTTTCTTT.